The sequence of this T cell receptor (beta chain) was determined in a study of cytomegalovirus exposure and HLA in healthy donors. Primers: 60 Vbeta forward and 13 Jbeta reverse. Assay: immunoSEQ multiplex PCR; the TCRdb copy retains only in-frame clones and omits some. This sample has some 130,000 clones, with approximately 79% found just once. This clone was counted between two and nine times. Antigen unknown. The CDR3 length is 15 residues. Germline assignment: CDR1 SGHRS and CDR2 YFSETQ. The trim removed 2 bases at V and 0 bases at J, leaving 5 bases unmatched. General study findings and limits: A link between a missense DCLRE1C variant and TCR beta V- and J-gene trimming emerged from a later analysis.

This TCR came from a man aged 45-60 years in good health and CMV-seropositive. The specimen sequenced was PBMCs. This chain links TRBV5-1 with TRBJ2-7; 7 bases map to TRBD2. CDR3 nucleotide sequence: TGCGCCAGCAGCTTACTAGCGATGAGCTCCTACGAGCAGTACTTC. This codes for CASSLLAMSSYEQYF.